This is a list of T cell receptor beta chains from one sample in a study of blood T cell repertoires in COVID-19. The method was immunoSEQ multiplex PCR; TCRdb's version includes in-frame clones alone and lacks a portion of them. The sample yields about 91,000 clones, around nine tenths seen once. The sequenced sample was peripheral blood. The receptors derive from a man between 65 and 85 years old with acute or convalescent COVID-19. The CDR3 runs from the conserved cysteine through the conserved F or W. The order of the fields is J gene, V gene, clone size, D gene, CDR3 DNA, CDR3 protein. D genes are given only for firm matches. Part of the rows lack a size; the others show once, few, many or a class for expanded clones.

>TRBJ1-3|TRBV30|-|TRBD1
TGTGCCTGGAGTGGGGACAGGGTACAATCTGGAAACACCATATATTTT
CAWSGDRVQSGNTIYF
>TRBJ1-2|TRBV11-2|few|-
TGTGCCAGCAGCTCTTTAAGGACTACCATGGAGGGCTACACCTTC
CASSSLRTTMEGYTF
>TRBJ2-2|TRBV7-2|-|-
TGTGCCAGCAGCTATATCGGGACAACGAACACCGGGGAGCTGTTTTTT
CASSYIGTTNTGELFF
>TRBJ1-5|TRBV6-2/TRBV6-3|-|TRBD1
TGTGCCAGCAGTGCTGGGGACAGGGAAACTCAGCCCCAGCATTTT
CASSAGDRETQPQHF
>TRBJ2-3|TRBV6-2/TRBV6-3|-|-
TGTGCCAGCAGCCGCAGAGTTCTTGGGGGGGCGGGAGATACGCAGTATTTT
CASSRRVLGGAGDTQYF
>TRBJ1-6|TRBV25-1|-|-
TGTGCCAGCAGGCCTGCGGGGGGAGGTTCACCCCTCCACTTT
CASRPAGGGSPLHF
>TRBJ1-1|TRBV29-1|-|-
TGCAGCGTTGTTCGTGACCCCCGGGAAGCTGAAGCTTTCTTT
CSVVRDPREAEAFF
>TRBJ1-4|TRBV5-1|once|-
TGCGCCAGCAGCTTGGGAGCAACTAATGAAAAACTGTTTTTT
CASSLGATNEKLFF
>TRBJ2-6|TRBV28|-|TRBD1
TGTGCCAGCAGTACTCGAACCGGGACAGGAACCTCTGGGGCCAACGTCCTGACTTTC
CASSTRTGTGTSGANVLTF
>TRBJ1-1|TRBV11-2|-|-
TGTGCCAGCAGCTCACCCCAGGGAAGGGGTAGAAGGTCTGAAGCTTTCTTT
CASSSPQGRGRRSEAFF
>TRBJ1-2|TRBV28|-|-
TGTGCCAGCAGTTTGGGCAGGTTTAACTATGGCTACACCTTC
CASSLGRFNYGYTF
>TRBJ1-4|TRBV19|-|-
TGTGCCAGTAGTATATGGAGTGGTACAACTAATGAAAAACTGTTTTTT
CASSIWSGTTNEKLFF
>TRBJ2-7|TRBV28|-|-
TGTGCCATCAGACTTCCGAGCTCCTACGAGCAGTACTTC
CAIRLPSSYEQYF
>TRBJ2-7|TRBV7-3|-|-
TGTGCCAGCAGCTTAACCCCCGGAGCGGACCTTGGCGAGCAGTACTTC
CASSLTPGADLGEQYF
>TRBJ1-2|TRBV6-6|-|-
TGTGCCAGCAGTTACGGGGGGACCAGCTATGGCTACACCTTC
CASSYGGTSYGYTF
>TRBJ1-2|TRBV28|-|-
TGTGCCAGCAAACCTGGAGGGATAGCTAACTATGGCTACACCTTC
CASKPGGIANYGYTF
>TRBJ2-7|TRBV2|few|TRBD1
TGTGCCAGCAGTCCACCGGGACAGGCAACCTCCTACGAGCAGTACTTC
CASSPPGQATSYEQYF
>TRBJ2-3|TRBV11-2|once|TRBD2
TGTGCCAGCAGCTTAGAAGGGCGGGGGGGCGCAGATACGCAGTATTTT
CASSLEGRGGADTQYF
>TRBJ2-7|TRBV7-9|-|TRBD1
TGTGCCAGCAGCGCCGGACAGGGGGCGGGAGTCTACGAGCAGTACTTC
CASSAGQGAGVYEQYF
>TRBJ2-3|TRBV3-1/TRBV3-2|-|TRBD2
TGTGCCAGCAGCCGGCGACGGGGGGCAGATACGCAGTATTTT
CASSRRRGADTQYF
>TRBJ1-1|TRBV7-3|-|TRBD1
TGTGCCAGCAGCTTAAATCCCGGGACAGGAAAAAACACTGAAGCTTTCTTT
CASSLNPGTGKNTEAFF
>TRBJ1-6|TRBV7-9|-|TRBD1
TGTGCCAGCAGCTTGGGACAGGGGGATAATTCACCCCTCCACTTT
CASSLGQGDNSPLHF
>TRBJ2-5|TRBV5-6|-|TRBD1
TGTGCCAGCGGCAACACAGGGGCCCAAGAGACCCAGTACTTC
CASGNTGAQETQYF
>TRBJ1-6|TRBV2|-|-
TGTGCCAGCAGTGGAATTGGTCGCCGAGATTCACCCCTCCACTTT
CASSGIGRRDSPLHF
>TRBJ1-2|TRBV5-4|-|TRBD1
TGTGCCAGCAGCCCGGGAGAGGGGACAGGGGGCTCTGGCTACACCTTC
CASSPGEGTGGSGYTF
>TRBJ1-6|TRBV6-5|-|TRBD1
TGTGCCAGCGCCCGGGACAGGGTTTCACCCCTCCACTTT
CASARDRVSPLHF
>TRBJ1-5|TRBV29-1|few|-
TGCAGCGTCGCGGGGGGGGTGAATCAGCCCCAGCATTTT
CSVAGGVNQPQHF
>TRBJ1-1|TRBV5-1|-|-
TGCGCCAGCAGCTTTGAAAAGGGCGGGTGGAACACTGAAGCTTTCTTT
CASSFEKGGWNTEAFF
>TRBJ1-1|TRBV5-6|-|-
TGTGCCAGCAGCTTGGTTGACAGGAACACTGAAGCTTTCTTT
CASSLVDRNTEAFF
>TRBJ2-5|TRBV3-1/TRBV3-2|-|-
TGTGCCAGCAGCCAAGTCTACTCCGGAGGGTTACAAGAGACCCAGTACTTC
CASSQVYSGGLQETQYF
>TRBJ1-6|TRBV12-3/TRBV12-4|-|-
TGTGCCAGCAGTCAGGGGATCGGTTCACCCCTCCACTTT
CASSQGIGSPLHF
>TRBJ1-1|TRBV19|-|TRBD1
TGTGCCAGTAGTCCCCGGACAGGGGGGTCTGGCACTGAAGCTTTCTTT
CASSPRTGGSGTEAFF
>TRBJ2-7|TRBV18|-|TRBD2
TGTGCCAGCTCACCAACGGCTAGCGGGGAACACGAGCAGTACTTC
CASSPTASGEHEQYF
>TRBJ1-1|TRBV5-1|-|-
TGCGCCAGCAGTCTGACAGCGAACACTGAAGCTTTCTTT
CASSLTANTEAFF
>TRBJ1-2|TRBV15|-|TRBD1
TGTGCCACCAGCGGGCCTCCGGGACAGGGGAATGGCTACACCTTC
CATSGPPGQGNGYTF
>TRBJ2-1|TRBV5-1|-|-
TGCGCCAGCAGCTTTACAGGGAGCGAGCAGTTCTTC
CASSFTGSEQFF
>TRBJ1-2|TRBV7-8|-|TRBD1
TGTGCCAGCAGCTTAGCGATCCAGGGGGCCGGGTATGGCTACACCTTC
CASSLAIQGAGYGYTF
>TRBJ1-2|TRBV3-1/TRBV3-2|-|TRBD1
TGTGCCAGCAGCCAATCGGAGGGGGCGTATGGCTACACCTTC
CASSQSEGAYGYTF
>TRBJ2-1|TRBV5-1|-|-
TGCGCCAGCAGCTTGGGTGGGGAGCTCTACAATGAGCAGTTCTTC
CASSLGGELYNEQFF
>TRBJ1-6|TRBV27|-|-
TGTGCCAGCAGAACCCTGCGGCCGGGGGATTATTCACCCCTCCACTTT
CASRTLRPGDYSPLHF
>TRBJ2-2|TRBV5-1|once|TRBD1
TGCGCCAGCCGACAGACAGGGACCACCGGGGAGCTGTTTTTT
CASRQTGTTGELFF
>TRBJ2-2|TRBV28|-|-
TGTGCCAGCCGACAGACGCCGAACACCGGGGAGCTGTTTTTT
CASRQTPNTGELFF
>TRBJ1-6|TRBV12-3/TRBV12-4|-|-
TGTGCCAGCAGTTTAGGACAGGCGCGGCCCCTCCACTTT
CASSLGQARPLHF
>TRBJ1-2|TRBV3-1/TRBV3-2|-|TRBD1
TGTGCCAGCAGCCAGCCGGGACAGGGGGCTCTTGGCTACACCTTC
CASSQPGQGALGYTF
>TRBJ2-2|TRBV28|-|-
TGTGCCAGCAGTTTGCGATACACCGGGGAGCTGTTTTTT
CASSLRYTGELFF